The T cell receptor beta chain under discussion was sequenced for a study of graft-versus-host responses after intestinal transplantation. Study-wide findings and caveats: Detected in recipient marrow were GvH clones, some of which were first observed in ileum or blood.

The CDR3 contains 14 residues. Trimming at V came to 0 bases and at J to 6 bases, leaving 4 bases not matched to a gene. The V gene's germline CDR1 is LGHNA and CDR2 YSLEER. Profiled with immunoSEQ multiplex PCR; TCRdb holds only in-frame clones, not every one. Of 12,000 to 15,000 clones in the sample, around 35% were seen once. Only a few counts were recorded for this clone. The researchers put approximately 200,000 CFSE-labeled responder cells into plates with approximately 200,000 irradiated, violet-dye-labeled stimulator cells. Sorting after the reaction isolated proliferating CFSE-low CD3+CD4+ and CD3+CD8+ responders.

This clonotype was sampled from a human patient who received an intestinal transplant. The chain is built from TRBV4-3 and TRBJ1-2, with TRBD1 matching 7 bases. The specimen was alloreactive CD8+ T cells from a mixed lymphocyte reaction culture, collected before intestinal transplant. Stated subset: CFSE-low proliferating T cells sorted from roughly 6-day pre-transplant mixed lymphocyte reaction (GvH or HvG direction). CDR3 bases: TGCGCCAGCAGCCAAGACCGACAGGGAAATGGCTACACCTTC. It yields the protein CASSQDRQGNGYTF.